Given below is one T cell receptor (beta chain) in context. This entry comes from a study of cytomegalovirus exposure and HLA in healthy donors. The protocol was immunoSEQ multiplex PCR, while the TCRdb copy is restricted to in-frame clones and leaves out a portion. The data contain about 250,000 clones, more than 75% of them singletons. Sequenced: PBMCs. This sequence originates from a man younger than 35 in good health and CMV-seropositive.

Written as DNA, the CDR3 is TGCGCCAGCAGCCCGAACAGGGGAACCTACGAGCAGTACTTC. Protein product: CASSPNRGTYEQYF. The chain recombines TRBV4-1 with TRBJ2-7; 7 bases match TRBD1. This CDR3 has 14 residues. CDR1 MGHRA and CDR2 YSYEKL come from the germline V gene. The V and J ends lost 4 bases and 2 bases, in that order; junction bases with no gene match: 5.